Detailed here is one T cell receptor (beta chain). Repertoires were generated with immunoSEQ multiplex PCR, while TCRdb's copy carries only in-frame clones and drops some. The repertoire holds 150,000 to 200,000 clones, with around 81% as singletons. Germline assignment: CDR1 LNHDA and CDR2 SQIVND (reference sequence). J gave up 3 bases and V 10 bases, and 4 bases lay outside the gene matches. The CDR3 is 13 residues long. This entry is derived from a study of blood T cell repertoires in COVID-19. This sequence originates from a man in his sixties with COVID-19, enrolled during active disease. The chain combines TRBV19 with TRBJ2-1, with 9 bases matching TRBD1. Sequences were obtained from peripheral blood. The chain's CDR3 is CATRDRVYNEQFF. The DNA for the CDR3 is TGTGCCACGCGGGACAGGGTCTACAATGAGCAGTTCTTC. The complete variable domain, with remaining parts taken from reference TRBV19 and TRBJ2-1, reads DGGITQSPKYLFRKEGQNVTLSCEQNLNHDAMYWYRQDPGQGLRLIYYSQIVNDFQKGDIAEGYSVSREKKESFPLTVTSAQKNPTAFYLCATRDRVYNEQFFGPGTRLTVL.